This T cell receptor beta chain originates from a study of cytomegalovirus exposure and HLA in healthy donors. Use of 60 Vbeta and 13 Jbeta primers characterized the PCR. The method was immunoSEQ multiplex PCR; TCRdb's version includes in-frame clones alone and lacks a portion of them. The sample has roughly 80,000 clones; around 81% are singletons. This CDR3 has 15 amino acids. From germline, CDR1 is SGHRS and CDR2 YFSETQ. The V end lost 2 bases, the J end lost 3 bases, and 12 bases lay between the germline ends. The TCR originated in a woman under 40 in good health and CMV-seronegative. J is TRBJ1-5 and V is TRBV5-1, with D maybe TRBD1 (5 bases). Sequenced material: PBMCs. CDR3 sequence reads: CASSLTWGPNQPQHF. The CDR3 DNA reads TGCGCCAGCAGCTTAACGTGGGGCCCCAATCAGCCCCAGCATTTT.